The subject of this entry is one T cell receptor beta chain. Its antigen remains undetermined. One end of the junction is discordant with germline, which a read error may explain. The data derive from a study of blood T cells in healthy people across ages (dated by TCRdb to between 2014 and 2017). Notes on the research overall: In model experiments, roughly one uniquely barcoded TCR beta cDNA molecule per two T cells was captured by template switching. Age-related changes in TCR beta repertoire diversity were measured in the study by deep sequencing normalized with unique cDNA molecular identifiers. The donors were split into four age groups: young (average 16 years), middle-aged (about 40), aged (62) and long-lived (roughly 77). To avoid experimental bias, donors of different ages were randomly spread across the sequencing lanes. Using the same blood draw, the study looked at two additional independent replicas of 1 million unique cDNA reads for two donors, one aged 18 to 30 and the other aged 80 or older.

The donors were a few dozen Caucasian individuals from Russia, aged about 6 to 95 years, who were systemically healthy. Roughly 9.5 milliliters of peripheral blood were drawn from each donor into EDTA-treated Vacutainer tubes. PBMCs were isolated by Ficoll-Paque density-gradient centrifugation, with at least 6 million obtained per sample. Trizol reagent was used to extract total RNA from the PBMCs, yielding at least 5.5 micrograms per sample. Naive CD45RAhigh/CD27high T cell percentages were measured by flow cytometry on a PBMC aliquot from every donor. The library was produced with 5' RACE. A second PCR of roughly 7 to 11 cycles was performed with a sample-barcoded 5' primer and a J-beta primer mix. A template-switch 5' adaptor carrying 12 random nucleotides introduced a unique molecular identifier onto each TCR beta cDNA molecule. Each sample yielded at least 3 million CDR3-containing paired-end reads. All of the RNA was converted into first-strand cDNA using the Mint cDNA synthesis kit, with a TRBC-specific oligonucleotide serving as the primer. Following uracil-DNA glycosylase treatment, all cDNA underwent a first 18-cycle PCR with the universal primers M1SS and BC2_uni_R. The authors processed their data as follows. Each sample was normalized by randomly selecting 1 million high-quality reads, each carrying a distinct molecular identifier. Reads with shared molecular identifiers were discarded instead of being binned into consensus sequences. CDR3 identification, clonotype clustering and error correction used MiTCR with a Q25 quality threshold and the strictest error-elimination algorithm. A nonparametric unseen species model using Euler transformation provided a lower-bound estimate of total TCR beta diversity. TCRdb reran the public reads through fastp at Q25 and MiXCR, keeping productive beta chains. Entries that share a CDR3 protein sequence are merged under the most common genes and DNA. TCRdb's processing, not the study's, gives the V and J calls here. Within this sample are some 1.8 million distinct CDR3 sequences, with 35% to 50% of them counted one time only. The ten largest clonotypes hold roughly 24% of the sample.

From cysteine to phenylalanine, the CDR3 is 15 amino acids long. The sequence is cut down to CDR3 DNA, 45 bases in frame from base 1. Via the germline V gene, CDR1 is SGHTA and CDR2 FQGNSA. On the study overall, not on this receptor specifically: Observed TCR beta diversity per million T cells fell roughly linearly with age, and a significant reduction was already apparent by age roughly 40. Because profiling used bulk unsorted PBMCs, naive and antigen-experienced compartments could not be compared conclusively. The CMV infection status of donors was not known, potentially confounding age-related changes in expanded clonotypes. A strong correlation was found between observed TCR beta diversity and the percentage of naive T cells measured by flow cytometry. Compared with the aged group, the long-lived group had more naive CD4+ T cells, fewer expanded clones and increased TCR diversity, suggesting age selection. Estimates of total diversity based on one million sequenced T cells were regarded as lower bounds and as underestimates.

What was sequenced was blood. The chain couples TRBV7-2 to TRBJ1-5, with the identity of the D gene unclear. This sequence was found in a human donor in good health. The CDR3 region reads CASSSSGVNNRPQHF. The nucleotide sequence reads TGTGCCAGCAGCTCATCCGGGGTTAACAATCGGCCCCAGCATTTT.